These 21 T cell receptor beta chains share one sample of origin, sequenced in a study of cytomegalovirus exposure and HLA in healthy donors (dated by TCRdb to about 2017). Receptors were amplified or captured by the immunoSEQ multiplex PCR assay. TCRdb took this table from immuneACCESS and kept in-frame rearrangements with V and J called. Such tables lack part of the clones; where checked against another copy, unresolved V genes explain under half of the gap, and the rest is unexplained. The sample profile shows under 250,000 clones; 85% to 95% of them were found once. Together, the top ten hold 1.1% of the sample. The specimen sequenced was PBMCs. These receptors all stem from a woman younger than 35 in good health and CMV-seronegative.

The CDR3: CAWSVDRQPGELFF. The DNA for the CDR3 is TGTGCCTGGAGTGTGGACAGACAGCCCGGGGAGCTGTTTTTT. This rearrangement joins TRBV30 to TRBJ2-2, with a tentative D call TRBD1 (6 bases). Germline lookup yields CDR1 GTSNPN and CDR2 SVGIG (reference sequence). V was pared by 0 bases and J by 6 bases, with 11 bases between. CDR3 length: 14 residues.

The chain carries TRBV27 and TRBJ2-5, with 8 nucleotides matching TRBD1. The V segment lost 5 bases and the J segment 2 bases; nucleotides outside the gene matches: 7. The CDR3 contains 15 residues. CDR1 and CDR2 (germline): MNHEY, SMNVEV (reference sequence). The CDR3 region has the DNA TGTGCCAGCAGTCCCTGGGGACAGGCACAAGAGACCCAGTACTTC. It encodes CASSPWGQAQETQYF.

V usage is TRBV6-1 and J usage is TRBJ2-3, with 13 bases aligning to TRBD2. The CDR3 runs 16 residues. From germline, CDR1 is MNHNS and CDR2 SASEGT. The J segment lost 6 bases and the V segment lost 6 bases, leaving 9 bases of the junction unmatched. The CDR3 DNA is TGTGCCAGCAGGGAACTAGCGGGAGGGCCGTTCGATACGCAGTATTTT. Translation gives CASRELAGGPFDTQYF.

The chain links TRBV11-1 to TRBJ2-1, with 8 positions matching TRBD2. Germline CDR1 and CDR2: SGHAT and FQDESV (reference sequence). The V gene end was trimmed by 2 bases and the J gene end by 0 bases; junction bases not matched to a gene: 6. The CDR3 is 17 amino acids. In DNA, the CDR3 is TGTGCCAGCAGCTTACGCAGCGGGGGTAGCTCCTACAATGAGCAGTTCTTC. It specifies CASSLRSGGSSYNEQFF.

CDR3 in DNA: TGTGCCAGCAGCCTATCAGGAAACACCATATATTTT. It codes for CASSLSGNTIYF. The genes are TRBV5-6 and TRBJ1-3; D is unresolved. There are 12 residues in the CDR3. V was clipped by 4 bases and J by 4 bases, with 6 bases between them. Germline lookup yields CDR1 SGHDT and CDR2 YYEEEE.

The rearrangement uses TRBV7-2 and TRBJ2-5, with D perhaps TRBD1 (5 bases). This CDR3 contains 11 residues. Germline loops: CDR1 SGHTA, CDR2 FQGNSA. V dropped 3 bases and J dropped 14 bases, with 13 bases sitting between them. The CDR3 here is CASSLATVPYF. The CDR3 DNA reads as TGTGCCAGCAGCTTGGCGACAGTCCCCTACTTC.

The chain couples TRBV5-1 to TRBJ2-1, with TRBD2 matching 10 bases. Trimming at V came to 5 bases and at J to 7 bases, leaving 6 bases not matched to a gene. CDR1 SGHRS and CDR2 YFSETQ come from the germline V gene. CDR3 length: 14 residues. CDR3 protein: CASSGTSASNEQFF. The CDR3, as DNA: TGCGCCAGCAGTGGGACTAGCGCCTCTAATGAGCAGTTCTTC.

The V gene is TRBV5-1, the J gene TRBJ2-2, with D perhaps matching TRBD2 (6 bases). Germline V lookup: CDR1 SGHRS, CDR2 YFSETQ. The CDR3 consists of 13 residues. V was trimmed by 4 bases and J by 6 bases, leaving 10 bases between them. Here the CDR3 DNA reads TGCGCCAGCAGCGCGGGACCCCCCGGGGAGCTGTTTTTT. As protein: CASSAGPPGELFF.

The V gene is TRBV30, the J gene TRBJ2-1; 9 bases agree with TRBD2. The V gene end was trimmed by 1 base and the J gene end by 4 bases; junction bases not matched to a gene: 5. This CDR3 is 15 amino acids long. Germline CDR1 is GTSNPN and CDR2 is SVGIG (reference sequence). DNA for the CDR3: TGTGCCTGGAGTGAGAGGGCGGGAGGGTACAATGAGCAGTTCTTC. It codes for CAWSERAGGYNEQFF.

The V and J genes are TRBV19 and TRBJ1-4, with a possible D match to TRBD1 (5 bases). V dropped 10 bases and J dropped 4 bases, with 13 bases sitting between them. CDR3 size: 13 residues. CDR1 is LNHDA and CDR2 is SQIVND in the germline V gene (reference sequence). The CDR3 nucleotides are TGTGCCATAAAGGACACATATAATGAAAAACTGTTTTTT. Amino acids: CAIKDTYNEKLFF.

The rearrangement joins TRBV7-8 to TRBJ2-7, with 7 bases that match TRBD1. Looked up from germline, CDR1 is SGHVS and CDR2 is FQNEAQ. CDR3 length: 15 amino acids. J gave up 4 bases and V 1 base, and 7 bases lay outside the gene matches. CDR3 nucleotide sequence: TGTGCCAGCAGCTTAGATCGCAGGGGGAAGTACGAGCAGTACTTC. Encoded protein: CASSLDRRGKYEQYF.

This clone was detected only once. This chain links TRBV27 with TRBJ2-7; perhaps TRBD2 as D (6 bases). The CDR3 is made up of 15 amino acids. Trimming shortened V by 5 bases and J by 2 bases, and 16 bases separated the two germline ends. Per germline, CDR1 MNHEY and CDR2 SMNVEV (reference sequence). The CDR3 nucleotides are TGTGCCAGCAGTGCAAGTGGAGGGGACGCCTACGAGCAGTACTTC. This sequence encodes CASSASGGDAYEQYF.

The CDR3 protein is CASSYLPVAHEQYF. The CDR3 DNA follows: TGTGCCAGCAGTTACTTGCCTGTGGCCCACGAGCAGTACTTC. The gene calls are TRBV6-6 and TRBJ2-7; no definite D call. Trimming took off 1 base at V and 5 bases at J, with 12 bases between the two ends. CDR1 and CDR2 (germline): MNHNY, SVGAGI (reference sequence). This CDR3 is 14 amino acids long.

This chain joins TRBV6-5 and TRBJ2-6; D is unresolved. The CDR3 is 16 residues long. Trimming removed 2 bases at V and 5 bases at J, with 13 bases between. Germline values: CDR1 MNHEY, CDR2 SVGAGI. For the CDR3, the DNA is TGTGCCAGCAGTTACGAGGCCACCCCTTGGGCCAACGTCCTGACTTTC. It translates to CASSYEATPWANVLTF.

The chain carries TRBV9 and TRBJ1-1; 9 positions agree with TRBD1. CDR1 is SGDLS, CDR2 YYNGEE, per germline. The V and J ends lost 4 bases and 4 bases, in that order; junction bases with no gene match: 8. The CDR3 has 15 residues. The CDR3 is CASSPTGTGSTEAFF. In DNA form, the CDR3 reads TGTGCCAGCAGCCCAACCGGGACAGGGAGCACTGAAGCTTTCTTT.

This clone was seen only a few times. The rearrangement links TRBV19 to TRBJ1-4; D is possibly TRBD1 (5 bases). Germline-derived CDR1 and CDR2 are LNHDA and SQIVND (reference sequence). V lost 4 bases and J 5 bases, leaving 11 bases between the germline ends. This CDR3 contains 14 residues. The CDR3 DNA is TGTGCCAGTAGTACGAGACAGCTAAATGAAAAACTGTTTTTT. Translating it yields CASSTRQLNEKLFF.

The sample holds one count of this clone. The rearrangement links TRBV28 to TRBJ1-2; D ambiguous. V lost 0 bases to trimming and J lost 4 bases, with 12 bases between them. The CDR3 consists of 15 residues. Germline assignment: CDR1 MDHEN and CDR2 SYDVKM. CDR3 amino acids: CASSLWDRRGYGYTF. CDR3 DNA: TGTGCCAGCAGTTTATGGGACCGGCGGGGCTATGGCTACACCTTC.

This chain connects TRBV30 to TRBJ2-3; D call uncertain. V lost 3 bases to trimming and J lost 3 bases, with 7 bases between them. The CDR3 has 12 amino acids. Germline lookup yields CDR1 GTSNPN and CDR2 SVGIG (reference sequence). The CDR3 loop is CAWSLDTDTQYF. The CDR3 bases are TGTGCCTGGAGCTTAGATACAGATACGCAGTATTTT.

This CDR3 is CASSAWTGGGNEQFF. The CDR3 region has the DNA TGTGCCAGCAGTGCGTGGACAGGGGGGGGCAATGAGCAGTTCTTC. This rearrangement joins TRBV2 to TRBJ2-1, with TRBD1 identical over 10 bases. V was clipped by 4 bases and J by 6 bases; unmatched bases: 6. CDR3 length: 15 residues. The germline V gene encodes CDR1 SNHLY and CDR2 FYNNEI.

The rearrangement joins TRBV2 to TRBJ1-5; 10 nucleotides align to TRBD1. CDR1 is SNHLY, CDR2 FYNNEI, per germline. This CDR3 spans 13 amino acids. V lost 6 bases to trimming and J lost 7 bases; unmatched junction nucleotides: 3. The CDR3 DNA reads TGTGCCAGCAGGGGACAGGGGAGCCAGCCCCAGCATTTT. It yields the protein CASRGQGSQPQHF.

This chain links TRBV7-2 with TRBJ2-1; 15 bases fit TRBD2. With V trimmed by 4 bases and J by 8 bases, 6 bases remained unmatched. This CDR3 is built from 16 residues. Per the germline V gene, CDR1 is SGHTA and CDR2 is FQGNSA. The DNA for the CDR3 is TGTGCCAGCAGCTCTGGACTAGCGGGAGGGCCCGATGAGCAGTTCTTC. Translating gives CASSSGLAGGPDEQFF.